Shown below are 30 T cell receptor beta chains from a single sample sequenced in a study of cytomegalovirus exposure and HLA in healthy donors. This PCR relied on a set of 60 Vbeta primers and 13 Jbeta primers. Profiled with immunoSEQ multiplex PCR; TCRdb holds only in-frame clones, not every one. Of about 170,000 clones in the sample, more than 60% were seen once. The source material was PBMCs. Every receptor here comes from a woman aged 45-65 years in good health and CMV-seropositive.

In regard to this clone: Distinct nucleotide sequences in the sample also encode this CDR3. The V call is TRBV10-3, the J call TRBJ2-3; 7 nucleotides align to TRBD1. Germline CDR1 is ENHRY and CDR2 is SYGVKD. CDR3 length: 15 residues. J lost 0 bases, V lost 3 bases, and 3 bases had no gene match. CDR3: CAISERDSSTDTQYF. The CDR3, as DNA: TGTGCCATCAGTGAACGGGACAGTAGCACAGATACGCAGTATTTT.

The J gene is TRBJ2-3, the V gene TRBV25-1; D may be TRBD1 (6 bases). The germline V and J ends were trimmed by 3 bases and 3 bases, with 19 bases remaining between them. CDR1 and CDR2 (germline): MGHDK, SYGVNS. CDR3 length: 17 residues. The CDR3 region has the DNA TGTGCCAGCAGTGACCTTACCGGGGCAGGGGTAACAGATACGCAGTATTTT. Translation gives CASSDLTGAGVTDTQYF.

CDR3 nucleotides: TGTGCCAGCAGCTCGCCCGGAGCCTACGAGCAGTACTTC. As protein: CASSSPGAYEQYF. The rearrangement uses TRBV6-5 and TRBJ2-7; D gene uncertain. The V end lost 6 bases, the J end lost 2 bases, and 11 bases lay between the germline ends. The CDR3 length is 13 residues. Germline lookup yields CDR1 MNHEY and CDR2 SVGAGI.

This chain joins TRBV5-1 and TRBJ2-2; TRBD1 matches 10 bases. J gave up 8 bases and V 4 bases, and 8 bases lay outside the gene matches. CDR3 length: 15 residues. Germline CDR1 is SGHRS and CDR2 is YFSETQ. This CDR3 is CASSPGTGVLGELFF. The CDR3, as DNA: TGCGCCAGCAGCCCCGGGACAGGGGTTCTAGGGGAGCTGTTTTTT. Based on the CDR3 plus reference TRBV5-1 and TRBJ2-2, the full variable domain is KAGVTQTPRYLIKTRGQQVTLSCSPISGHRSVSWYQQTPGQGLQFLFEYFSETQRNKGNFPGRFSGRQFSNSRSEMNVSTLELGDSALYLCASSPGTGVLGELFFGEGSRLTVL.

This CDR3 reads CAWSFTTSQFF. The CDR3 coding sequence is TGTGCCTGGAGTTTCACGACTAGCCAGTTCTTC. This chain links TRBV30 with TRBJ2-1, with TRBD2 matching 7 bases. The junction had 5 bases not matched to a gene; V was cut back by 2 bases and J by 13 bases. Germline V gene lookup returns CDR1 GTSNPN and CDR2 SVGIG (reference sequence). The CDR3 has 11 amino acids.

The rearrangement links TRBV7-9 to TRBJ1-2, with D unresolved. This CDR3 comprises 17 residues. V lost 1 base and J 1 base, leaving 16 bases between the germline ends. CDR1 is SEHNR and CDR2 is FQNEAQ in the germline V gene (reference sequence). The CDR3 spells CASSLDGSSVVNYGYTF. CDR3 sequence (DNA): TGTGCCAGCAGCTTAGACGGTTCCAGCGTCGTTAACTATGGCTACACCTTC.

The chain couples TRBV9 to TRBJ2-2; D may be TRBD1 (6 bases). V was trimmed by 3 bases and J by 0 bases, leaving 9 bases between them. Per germline, CDR1 SGDLS and CDR2 YYNGEE. The CDR3 spans 15 residues. The CDR3 reads CASSDRDANTGELFF. In DNA, the CDR3 is TGTGCCAGCAGCGACAGGGACGCGAACACCGGGGAGCTGTTTTTT.

The J gene is TRBJ2-1, the V gene TRBV4-3; 11 nucleotides match TRBD2. The V segment lost 4 bases and the J segment 4 bases; nucleotides outside the gene matches: 6. Germline assignment: CDR1 LGHNA and CDR2 YSLEER. This CDR3 region has 16 residues. CDR3 residues: CASSRRLAGTYNEQFF. CDR3 in DNA: TGCGCCAGCAGCCGACGACTAGCGGGGACATACAATGAGCAGTTCTTC.

V usage is TRBV5-1 and J usage is TRBJ1-6, with D maybe TRBD1 (5 bases). In germline, CDR1 is SGHRS, CDR2 YFSETQ. V lost 3 bases and J lost 6, with 10 bases in between. This CDR3 region has 14 residues. This CDR3 reads CASSSDSLNSPLHF. CDR3 DNA: TGCGCCAGCAGCTCCGACAGTCTTAATTCACCCCTCCACTTT.

The chain couples TRBV6-1 to TRBJ1-2; D gene ambiguous. The germline CDR1 and CDR2 sequences are MNHNS and SASEGT. The CDR3 extends over 13 amino acids. V was shortened by 6 bases and J by 8 bases, with 16 bases between the two germline ends. The CDR3 here is CASREVPPEGYTF. The CDR3 DNA is TGTGCCAGCAGGGAGGTGCCGCCGGAAGGCTACACCTTC.

Details on this clone: Germline is not matched at one junction end, which may reflect a read error. V and J are TRBV7-7 and TRBJ2-5, with D possibly being TRBD2 (6 bases). The CDR3 length is 13 residues. CDR1 and CDR2 (germline): SSHAT, FNYEAQ (reference sequence). The CDR3 is CASSRGGQETQYF. The CDR3 nucleotides are TGTGCTAGCAGCAGAGGAGGGCAAGAGACCCAGTACTTC.

The rearrangement uses TRBV29-1 and TRBJ2-5, with a tentative D call TRBD1 (7 bases). The CDR3 runs to 16 residues. The V and J ends lost 5 bases and 4 bases respectively, with 23 bases between them. Germline V gene sequence: CDR1 SQVTM, CDR2 ANQGSEA. The CDR3 DNA reads as TGCAGCGTTACCTTAAGGGGGGCAGGGGGTGGAGAGACCCAGTACTTC. Its protein product is CSVTLRGAGGGETQYF.

This chain connects TRBV9 to TRBJ1-6; possible D gene TRBD1, 6 bases. This CDR3 has 15 residues. Germline V gene lookup returns CDR1 SGDLS and CDR2 YYNGEE. V lost 3 bases and J lost 10, with 17 bases in between. The CDR3 nucleotides are TGTGCCAGCAGCGCCACAGGGATTGATAGGTCACCCCTCCACTTT. As protein: CASSATGIDRSPLHF.

The J gene is TRBJ2-7, the V gene TRBV6-5; 13 bases align to TRBD2. Germline loops: CDR1 MNHEY, CDR2 SVGAGI. J lost 3 bases, V lost 8 bases, and 7 bases had no gene match. This CDR3 contains 15 residues. Here the CDR3 reads CASGLTSGRNYEQYF. DNA of the CDR3: TGTGCCAGCGGCTTGACTAGCGGGAGGAACTACGAGCAGTACTTC.

The CDR3 here is CASSDVGLGDTQYF. CDR3 nucleotide sequence: TGTGCCAGCAGTGACGTGGGACTCGGGGATACGCAGTATTTT. This chain connects TRBV25-1 to TRBJ2-3, with D maybe TRBD2 (6 bases). Germline loops: CDR1 MGHDK, CDR2 SYGVNS. CDR3 length equals 14 residues. The V end was cut by 3 bases, the J end by 6 bases, with 13 bases between.

J is TRBJ2-3 and V is TRBV15; D unclear. From germline, CDR1 is LNHNV and CDR2 YYDKDF (reference sequence). The CDR3 spans 15 residues. V lost 5 bases and J lost 1, with 13 bases in between. The CDR3 sequence is CATSLRTYGTDTQYF. The DNA for the CDR3 is TGTGCCACCAGCCTTCGAACTTACGGCACAGATACGCAGTATTTT.

This clone showed up just once. The chain carries TRBV2 and TRBJ2-1; 14 bases line up with TRBD2. Looked up from germline, CDR1 is SNHLY and CDR2 is FYNNEI. Trimming cost V 6 bases and J 9 bases; bases outside gene matches: 7. This CDR3 is 15 amino acids long. CDR3 nucleotides: TGTGCCAGCAGCCTGGGACTAGCGGGAGTTGCTGAGCAGTTCTTC. The encoded protein is CASSLGLAGVAEQFF.

This clone showed up just a few times. V usage is TRBV28 and J usage is TRBJ2-5; 11 bases align to TRBD2. J gave up 2 bases and V 11 bases, and 10 bases lay outside the gene matches. Germline V gives CDR1 MDHEN, CDR2 SYDVKM. The CDR3 is 15 residues long. The CDR3 region has the DNA TGTGCCTCGCTGGCTAGCGGGAGGACTCAAGAGACCCAGTACTTC. It specifies CASLASGRTQETQYF.

This clone appeared a few times. The V call is TRBV5-4, the J call TRBJ2-1, with a weak D call TRBD2 (6 bases). Between the trimmed V and J ends, which lost 8 bases and 2 bases, there was a span of 14 bases. Germline V lookup: CDR1 SGHNT, CDR2 YYREEE (reference sequence). This CDR3 is built from 14 residues. CDR3 amino acids: CASFLAGPYNEQFF. CDR3 DNA: TGTGCCAGTTTCTTGGCGGGGCCCTACAATGAGCAGTTCTTC.

This sequence joins TRBV2 and TRBJ2-7, with 10 bases that match TRBD2. Losses at the gene ends were 6 bases for V and 2 bases for J; bases not matched to a gene: 10. Per the germline V gene, CDR1 is SNHLY and CDR2 is FYNNEI. This CDR3 is built from 16 residues. The CDR3 loop is CASSQEFLAGAYEQYF. The DNA for the CDR3 is TGTGCCAGCAGCCAAGAATTCCTAGCGGGAGCCTACGAGCAGTACTTC. The full variable domain, with the rest looked up from reference TRBV2 and TRBJ2-7, is EPEVTQTPSHQVTQMGQEVILRCVPISNHLYFYWYRQILGQKVEFLVSFYNNEISEKSEIFDDQFSVERPDGSNFTLKIRSTKLEDSAMYFCASSQEFLAGAYEQYFGPGTRLTVT.

This chain joins TRBV6-5 and TRBJ2-1; D is perhaps TRBD1 (5 bases). The CDR3 consists of 15 residues. Trimming shortened V by 6 bases and J by 0 bases, and 12 bases separated the two germline ends. Germline V CDR1 and CDR2: MNHEY, SVGAGI. DNA of the CDR3: TGTGCCAGCAGCCCGGACAAGAGCTCCTACAATGAGCAGTTCTTC. Encoded protein: CASSPDKSSYNEQFF.

The V and J genes are TRBV28 and TRBJ1-1; 12 nucleotides line up with TRBD1. CDR1 and CDR2 (germline): MDHEN, SYDVKM. V gave up 5 bases and J gave up 7 bases; unmatched junction bases: 8. The CDR3 has 15 amino acids. Here the CDR3 DNA reads TGTGCCAGCAGTCCGCAAGGGACAGGGGGCCTTGAAGCTTTCTTT. It is translated as CASSPQGTGGLEAFF.

This clone was observed a handful of times. The chain couples TRBV5-4 to TRBJ1-2; 8 nucleotides align to TRBD1. Germline V gives CDR1 SGHNT, CDR2 YYREEE (reference sequence). CDR3 size: 14 residues. J was trimmed by 8 bases and V by 4 bases; bases with no gene match: 10. In DNA, the CDR3 is TGTGCCAGCAGCGCCCGACAGGGGATCGAGGGCTACACCTTC. Translating it yields CASSARQGIEGYTF.

The rearrangement links TRBV19 to TRBJ1-6; D not resolved. This CDR3 comprises 15 residues. With 1 base removed from V and 2 bases from J, the gap between germline ends came to 6 bases. The V gene's germline CDR1 is LNHDA and CDR2 SQIVND (reference sequence). The CDR3 is CASSIAGPYNSPLHF. CDR3 bases: TGTGCCAGTAGTATAGCGGGTCCCTATAATTCACCCCTCCACTTT.

This clone was detected only a few times. This chain connects TRBV27 to TRBJ1-1, with TRBD1 as a possible D gene (6 bases). CDR3 length: 13 amino acids. Germline CDR1 and CDR2: MNHEY and SMNVEV (reference sequence). V was trimmed by 4 bases and J by 5 bases, leaving 11 bases between them. This chain's CDR3 is CASSSTGQTEAFF. DNA for the CDR3: TGTGCCAGCAGTTCAACGGGACAAACTGAAGCTTTCTTT.

This clone has more than one count but fewer than ten. The chain recombines TRBV21-1 with TRBJ2-7; whether TRBD2, the table's D call, matches the DNA was not checked. TRBV21-1 is a pseudogene. The CDR3 is made up of 14 amino acids. CDR3 sequence (DNA): TGTGCCAGCTCCCCCGGGGGGGTGACTTACGAGCAGTACTTC. It specifies CASSPGGVTYEQYF.

The DNA of the CDR3 is TGTGCCAGCAGCCAACGAGCGACGAGTGAGCAGTTCTTC. Protein product: CASSQRATSEQFF. The chain combines TRBV11-3 with TRBJ2-1; D not resolved. The germline V and J ends were trimmed by 5 bases and 9 bases, with 14 bases remaining between them. The germline gives CDR1 SGHNT, CDR2 YENEEA. The CDR3 runs to 13 residues.

Of note for this clone: Relative to the germline gene, one junction end is altered; a read error may explain this. The chain employs TRBV5-1 and TRBJ2-6; possible D gene TRBD1, 5 bases. From germline, CDR1 is SGHRS and CDR2 YFSETQ. The CDR3 has 16 amino acids. In DNA, the CDR3 is TGCGCCAGCAGCTTCAGCCTCGTCTCTGGGGCCAACGGCCTGACTTTC. As protein: CASSFSLVSGANGLTF.

This clone came up once. This rearrangement joins TRBV28 to TRBJ1-2; D is unresolved. The V end was cut by 6 bases, the J end by 6 bases, with 17 bases between. This CDR3 contains 14 residues. Germline CDR1 MDHEN, CDR2 SYDVKM. The DNA for the CDR3 is TGTGCCAGCAGCTCCCCGCGGGCGGTGGATGGCTACACCTTC. Its translation is CASSSPRAVDGYTF.

The chain recombines TRBV19 with TRBJ1-4; 10 nucleotides align to TRBD1. Germline values: CDR1 LNHDA, CDR2 SQIVND (reference sequence). Trimming took 3 bases from V and 7 from J; bases not matched to a gene: 8. The CDR3 is 16 amino acids. The CDR3 DNA reads as TGTGCCAGTAGTATCCTACCGGGACAGGGGCCTGAAAAACTGTTTTTT. Its translation: CASSILPGQGPEKLFF. Filled out from reference TRBV19 and TRBJ1-4, the complete variable domain reads DGGITQSPKYLFRKEGQNVTLSCEQNLNHDAMYWYRQDPGQGLRLIYYSQIVNDFQKGDIAEGYSVSREKKESFPLTVTSAQKNPTAFYLCASSILPGQGPEKLFFGSGTQLSVL.